This T cell receptor (beta chain) is from a study of T cell responses to AZD1222 COVID-19 vaccine. CDR1 is MDHEN, CDR2 SYDVKM, per germline. The CDR3 consists of 13 residues. Deletions cut 3 bases from V and 14 bases from J, with 19 bases between. Clones were sequenced by immunoSEQ multiplex PCR, and TCRdb holds only the in-frame ones, with some missing. The data hold 83,000 or so clones, with 91% observed a single time. Second-dose timings of about 4 or about 12 weeks were pooled. Sample: peripheral blood, taken 28 days after the second AZD1222 dose. This clonotype was sampled from an adult who received the AZD1222 COVID-19 vaccine. The chain carries TRBV28 and TRBJ1-1; D possibly corresponds to TRBD1 (5 bases). This chain's CDR3 is CASSFLVGEGGFF. The CDR3, as DNA: TGTGCCAGCAGTTTTCTAGTAGGGGAGGGTGGCTTCTTT.